The sequence of this T cell receptor beta chain was determined in a study of blood T cell repertoires in COVID-19. Seattle cases were enrolled at active infection and followed longitudinally. The authors' processing: Amplification of reference gene primers was used by the study to estimate nucleated cell counts. TCRdb keeps only in-frame clones here, not all; method: immunoSEQ multiplex PCR. That table supplies the V and J calls and clone size; D and trimming were determined from the DNA. The table shows 160,000 or so clones, with more than 85% occurring only once. Sequenced sample: peripheral blood. The receptor was derived from a woman aged 60-70 years with COVID-19, enrolled during active disease.

For the CDR3, the DNA is TGTGCCAGCAGCTTTACCGGGGGGGCTGTCCACAATGAGCAGTTCTTC. Its translation is CASSFTGGAVHNEQFF. The V call is TRBV7-2, the J call TRBJ2-1, with 8 bases fitting TRBD2. Germline trimming cut 3 bases from V and 5 bases from J; bases unmatched to any gene: 9. Looked up from germline, CDR1 is SGHTA and CDR2 is FQGNSA. CDR3 size: 16 residues.